The 22 T cell receptor beta chains presented below share a single source sample, sequenced in a study of tumor-infiltrating lymphocytes in primary liver carcinoma. Unsorted bulk tissue of roughly 19-30 mg yielded co-extracted RNA and DNA. With a constant-region primer, TCR beta cDNA was made from approximately 520 ng of total RNA. What produced the TCR beta libraries was three nested multiplex PCR rounds using slightly modified ARM-PCR. It was with TRBV1-TRBV30 forward primers and a C-beta reverse primer that the first two PCR rounds were run, at roughly 10 cycles each. One entry per CDR3 protein, called by TCRdb with MiXCR from the multiplex PCR reads. The sample holds some 87,000 distinct CDR3 sequences, just over 65% seen once. The specimen was tumor-adjacent normal liver tissue. These TCRs come from a man aged 40-55 years with primary liver carcinoma and hepatitis B virus infection.

Turning to this clonotype: The missing conserved phenylalanine or tryptophan at the end of this CDR3 makes a read error likely. The chain joins TRBV25-1 to TRBJ2-7; perhaps TRBD2 as D (5 bases). V was trimmed by 3 bases and J by 6 bases, leaving 9 bases between them. The length of the CDR3 is 12 residues. The germline V gene has CDR1 MGHDK and CDR2 SYGVNS. The CDR3 is CASSELAGEQYL. In DNA, the CDR3 is TGTGCCAGCAGTGAGCTAGCAGGCGAGCAGTACTTG.

About this clonotype itself: A read error may account for a junction end that differs from germline. This chain uses TRBV11-2 with TRBJ2-1; D may correspond to TRBD1 or TRBD2 (6 bases each). CDR1 SGHAT and CDR2 FQNNGV come from the germline V gene. This CDR3 is 16 amino acids long. The CDR3: CVSGSPGGGPYNEQFF. CDR3 nucleotide sequence: TGTGTCAGCGGCTCGCCCGGTGGGGGGCCCTACAATGAGCAATTCTTC. The full variable domain, rest sourced from reference TRBV11-2 and TRBJ2-1, is EAGVAQSPRYKIIEKRQSVAFWCNPISGHATLYWYQQILGQGPKLLIQFQNNGVVDDSQLPKDRFSAERLKGVDSTLKIQPAKLEDSAVYLCVSGSPGGGPYNEQFFGPGTRLTVL.

The gene calls are TRBV5-6 and TRBJ2-1; D could derive from TRBD1 or TRBD2 (5 bases each). V shed 4 bases and J shed 8 bases, with 19 bases lying between them. Germline V gene lookup returns CDR1 SGHDT and CDR2 YYEEEE. The CDR3 contains 15 residues. CDR3 DNA sequence: TGTGCCAGCAGCCCGCCGGGACCTCGAACCCATGAGCAGTTCTTC. Translation gives CASSPPGPRTHEQFF.

In its sample, this clonotype was seen many times. V usage is TRBV29-1 and J usage is TRBJ2-1; D is perhaps TRBD1 or TRBD2 (6 bases each). There are 14 residues in the CDR3. Germline V gene data show CDR1 as SQVTM and CDR2 as ANQGSEA. The ends were cut back, 5 bases at V and 4 bases at J, with 15 bases in the middle. As DNA, the CDR3 is TGCAGCGTTATGGGACAAGGGGGGTACAATGAGCAGTTCTTC. It codes for CSVMGQGGYNEQFF.

The sample holds many counts of this clonotype. A much larger clone lies a single base off, so this may be a read error. The chain uses TRBV11-2 and TRBJ2-7; D may be TRBD2 (6 bases). Germline assignment: CDR1 SGHAT and CDR2 FQNNGV. The CDR3 contains 13 residues. In nucleotides, the CDR3 is TGTGCCGGCAGCTCGAGTCTAGCGCACGAGCAGTACTTC. It translates to CAGSSSLAHEQYF.

The V gene is TRBV12-3 or TRBV12-4, the J gene TRBJ1-4; D not resolved. V dropped 5 bases and J dropped 8 bases, with 18 bases sitting between them. The CDR3 spans 15 residues. Written as DNA, the CDR3 is TGTGCCAGCAGTCCCGATGGACGGGGAGAAGAAAAACTGTTTTTT. Protein: CASSPDGRGEEKLFF.

This clonotype occurred once. One junction end does not reproduce the germline sequence, and a read error may be involved. This chain joins TRBV4-2 and TRBJ2-5; no clear D gene. CDR3 length: 14 residues. CDR1 and CDR2 from the germline V gene are LGHNA and YNFKEQ. The CDR3, as DNA: TGTGTCAGCAGCCAAGAGGCCCTGGCTGGGACCCAGTACTTC. Its translation is CVSSQEALAGTQYF.

In regard to this clonotype: The CDR3 does not end in the conserved phenylalanine or tryptophan, so this is likely a read error. The chain carries TRBV6-1 and TRBJ2-3; the match to TRBD2 covers 8 bases. The CDR3 runs to 16 residues. Unmatched junction bases numbered 10, after V lost 4 bases and J lost 4 bases. The germline V gene encodes CDR1 MNHNS and CDR2 SASEGT. The CDR3 nucleotides are TGTGCCAGCAGTGTGACCCTAGCGGGTAGGGCAGATACGCAGTATTGT. As protein: CASSVTLAGRADTQYC.

This clonotype was observed many times. V and J are TRBV29-1 and TRBJ1-1; D uncertain. Germline V lookup: CDR1 SQVTM, CDR2 ANQGSEA. The CDR3 spans 14 residues. The V end was cut by 1 base, the J end by 11 bases, with 20 bases between. The chain's CDR3 is CSVEGSSTAHKAFF. As DNA, the CDR3 is TGCAGCGTTGAAGGATCTTCAACGGCCCACAAGGCTTTCTTT. Supplemented by reference TRBV29-1 and TRBJ1-1, the full variable domain reads SAVISQKPSRDICQRGTSLTIQCQVDSQVTMMFWYRQQPGQSLTLIATANQGSEATYESGFVIDKFPISRPNLTFSTLTVSNMSPEDSSIYLCSVEGSSTAHKAFFGQGTRLTVV.

Comments on this clonotype: A much larger clonotype is one base distant, so this may be a read error. The J gene is TRBJ1-1, the V gene TRBV13; no clear D gene. This CDR3 spans 12 amino acids. CDR1 is PRHDT, CDR2 FYEKMQ, per germline (reference sequence). The CDR3 nucleotides are TGTGCCAACAGCTCTCGATACACTGAAGCTTTCTTT. Translating it yields CANSSRYTEAFF.

J is TRBJ2-3 and V is TRBV19; TRBD1 might be the D (5 bases). Trimming left V 0 bases short and J 3 bases short, with 10 bases between. From germline, CDR1 is LNHDA and CDR2 SQIVND (reference sequence). The CDR3 spans 15 residues. This chain's CDR3 is CASSIDATVTDTQYF. DNA for the CDR3: TGTGCCAGTAGTATAGATGCGACAGTTACAGATACGCAGTATTTT.

This clonotype occurred many times. The chain has TRBV29-1 and TRBJ2-7; 9 bases line up with TRBD1. There are 12 residues in the CDR3. Germline loops: CDR1 SQVTM, CDR2 ANQGSEA. V was clipped by 5 bases and J by 3 bases; unmatched bases: 2. CDR3 sequence reads: CSVSGQGYEQYF. CDR3 DNA sequence: TGCAGCGTTTCGGGACAGGGCTACGAGCAGTACTTC.

The rearrangement links TRBV9 to TRBJ1-1; perhaps TRBD1 as D (5 bases). Germline CDR1 SGDLS, CDR2 YYNGEE. V was trimmed by 0 bases and J by 0 bases, leaving 6 bases between them. The CDR3 totals 14 residues. CDR3 sequence reads: CASSVEGMNTEAFF. CDR3 nucleotide sequence: TGTGCCAGCAGCGTAGAGGGGATGAACACTGAAGCTTTCTTT.

The gene calls are TRBV6-6 and TRBJ2-7, with TRBD2 as a possible D gene (6 bases). Germline values: CDR1 MNHNY, CDR2 SVGAGI (reference sequence). The CDR3 spans 15 residues. The germline V and J ends were trimmed by 0 bases and 3 bases, with 12 bases remaining between them. The CDR3 nucleotides read TGTGCCAGCAGTTACTCAGGGACTGGATTCTACGAGCAGTACTTC. Translated, it gives CASSYSGTGFYEQYF.

Notes on this clonotype: Possible read error: a much larger clone is one base away. The rearrangement uses TRBV10-3 and TRBJ2-2; the D is unclear. Germline loops: CDR1 ENHRY, CDR2 SYGVKD. The CDR3 extends over 12 amino acids. The CDR3 protein is CTISINTGELFF. The DNA of the CDR3 is TGTACCATCAGTATAAACACCGGGGAGCTGTTTTTT.

Note on this clonotype: Relative to the germline gene, one junction end is altered; a read error may explain this. This chain uses TRBV28 with TRBJ2-1, with TRBD2 identical over 7 bases. The CDR3 is 15 residues long. Germline loops: CDR1 MDHEN, CDR2 SYDVKM. The CDR3 DNA sequence: TGTACCAGCACCAAACGGGAGGAATCCTACAATGAGCAGTTCTTC. It encodes CTSTKREESYNEQFF.

Concerning this clonotype itself: No conserved phenylalanine or tryptophan ends this CDR3, so it is likely a read error. This chain uses TRBV11-2 with TRBJ1-1; maybe TRBD1 (6 bases). The CDR3 runs to 16 residues. Germline CDR1 and CDR2: SGHAT and FQNNGV. Trimming cost V 3 bases and J 0 bases, with 14 bases left between them. As DNA, the CDR3 is TGTGCCAGCAGCTTCGGGATAGGGGGAATGAACACTGAAGCTTTCATT. It encodes CASSFGIGGMNTEAFI.

The table lists this clonotype with many counts. The chain joins TRBV28 to TRBJ1-2; tentatively, D is TRBD1 (6 bases). From germline, CDR1 is MDHEN and CDR2 SYDVKM. The CDR3 covers 16 residues. V dropped 5 bases and J dropped 10 bases, with 26 bases sitting between them. CDR3 region: CASSPSGALGLRDYTF. The CDR3 DNA sequence: TGTGCCAGCAGTCCGTCAGGGGCATTAGGGTTAAGGGACTACACCTTC.

The V gene is TRBV11-2, the J gene TRBJ2-1, with 14 bases that match TRBD2. Germline lookup yields CDR1 SGHAT and CDR2 FQNNGV. CDR3 length: 15 residues. The trim removed 9 bases at V and 14 bases at J, leaving 15 bases unmatched. The chain's CDR3 is CASSPGTSGRGEEFF. CDR3 sequence (DNA): TGTGCCAGTAGCCCAGGGACTAGCGGGAGAGGTGAAGAGTTCTTC.

By sample share, this clonotype is medium-sized (0.01 to 0.1%). The chain links TRBV11-1 to TRBJ2-2; D is unclear. The CDR3 covers 13 residues. V was clipped by 5 bases and J by 5 bases, with 9 bases between them. The V gene's germline CDR1 is SGHAT and CDR2 FQDESV (reference sequence). The CDR3 protein is CASSRVITGELFF. CDR3 in DNA: TGTGCCAGCAGCCGGGTAATTACCGGGGAGCTGTTTTTT.

With regard to this clonotype: A much larger clone is a single base away; this may be a read error. The rearrangement joins TRBV5-4 to TRBJ2-2, with D perhaps assigned TRBD1 or TRBD2 (5 bases each). The germline gives CDR1 SGHNT, CDR2 YYREEE (reference sequence). The CDR3 has 15 residues. CDR3 DNA sequence: TGTGCCAGCAGACGAAATGACGGGAACACCGGGGACCTGTTTTTT. It is translated as CASRRNDGNTGDLFF.

The chain links TRBV6-5 to TRBJ2-3; TRBD1 aligns across 9 bases. The CDR3 runs to 14 residues. Per the germline V gene, CDR1 is MNHEY and CDR2 is SVGAGI. Germline trimming cut 6 bases from V and 15 bases from J; bases unmatched to any gene: 16. The DNA of the CDR3 is TGTGCCAGCAGCCGGGGACAGGGCACAGATATGCAATATTTT. Its protein product is CASSRGQGTDMQYF.